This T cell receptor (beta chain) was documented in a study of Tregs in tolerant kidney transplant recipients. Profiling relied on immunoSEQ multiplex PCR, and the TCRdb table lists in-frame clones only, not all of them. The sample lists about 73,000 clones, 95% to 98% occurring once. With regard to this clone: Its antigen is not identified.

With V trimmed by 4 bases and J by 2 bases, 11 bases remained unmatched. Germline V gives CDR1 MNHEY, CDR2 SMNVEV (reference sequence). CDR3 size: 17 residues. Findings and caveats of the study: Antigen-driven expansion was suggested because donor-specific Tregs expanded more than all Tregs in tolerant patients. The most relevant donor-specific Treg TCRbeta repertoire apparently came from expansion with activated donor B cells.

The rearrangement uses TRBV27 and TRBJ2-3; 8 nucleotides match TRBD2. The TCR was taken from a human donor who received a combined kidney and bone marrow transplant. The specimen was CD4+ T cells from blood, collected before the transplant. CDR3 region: CASSSSFLAGFTDTQYF. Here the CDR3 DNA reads TGTGCCAGCAGTTCATCATTCCTAGCGGGTTTCACAGATACGCAGTATTTT.